This TCR beta chain came from a study of neurological immune-mediated disorders. Regarding the study as a whole: One cluster of related CDR3 sequences contained, by phylogenetic grouping, the repertoires of 18 of 34 multiple sclerosis patients and formed a possible signature. In HTLV-1-associated myelopathy, TCR clonal expansion was greatest, whereas multiple sclerosis had the least, falling below healthy controls.

Stated time point: longitudinal time-point 2. CDR1 and CDR2 (germline): SGHDT, YYEEEE. The CDR3 has 14 amino acids. The cDNA was synthesized by 5'RACE incorporating 10-nucleotide random UMIs. Every sequencing run produced over 190 million TCR-beta sequences that came from 15-18 subjects. MiXCR, applied by TCRdb to the 5' RACE reads, yields one record per CDR3 protein. The sample lists some 87,000 distinct CDR3 sequences, almost 6% occurring once. Of note for this clonotype: Its antigen is unidentified. A read error may produce the germline difference seen at one junction end.

Sequencing used PBMCs. The clonotype was recovered from a woman aged 55-75 years with multiple sclerosis. The chain is built from TRBV5-6 and TRBJ2-3; the match to TRBD1 covers 9 bases. The CDR3 loop is CTSSRDRAGDTQYF. In DNA form, the CDR3 reads TGTACCAGCAGCCGGGACAGGGCGGGAGATACGCAGTATTTT.